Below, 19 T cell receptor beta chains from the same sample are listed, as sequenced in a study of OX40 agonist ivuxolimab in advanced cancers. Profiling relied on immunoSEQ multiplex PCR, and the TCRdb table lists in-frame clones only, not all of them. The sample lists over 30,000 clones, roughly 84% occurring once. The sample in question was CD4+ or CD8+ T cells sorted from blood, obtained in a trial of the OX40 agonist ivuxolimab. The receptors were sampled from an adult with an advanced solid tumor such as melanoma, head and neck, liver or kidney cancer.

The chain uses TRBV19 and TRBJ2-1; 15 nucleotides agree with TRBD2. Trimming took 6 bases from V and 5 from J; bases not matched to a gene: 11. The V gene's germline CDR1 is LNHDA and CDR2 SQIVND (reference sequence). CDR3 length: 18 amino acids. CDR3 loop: CASRRGPGLAGGNNEQFF. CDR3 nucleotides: TGTGCCAGTAGGCGGGGCCCGGGACTAGCGGGAGGTAACAATGAGCAGTTCTTC.

The DNA for the CDR3 is TGCAGCGTTGAACCGGGACAGATGGAGACCCAGTACTTC. This sequence encodes CSVEPGQMETQYF. This chain connects TRBV29-1 to TRBJ2-5; TRBD1 matches at 7 bases. V dropped 2 bases and J dropped 5; count of bases not matched to a gene: 5. The CDR3 is 13 amino acids. From germline, CDR1 is SQVTM and CDR2 ANQGSEA. Full variable domain (rest looked up from reference TRBV29-1 and TRBJ2-5): SAVISQKPSRDICQRGTSLTIQCQVDSQVTMMFWYRQQPGQSLTLIATANQGSEATYESGFVIDKFPISRPNLTFSTLTVSNMSPEDSSIYLCSVEPGQMETQYFGPGTRLLVL.

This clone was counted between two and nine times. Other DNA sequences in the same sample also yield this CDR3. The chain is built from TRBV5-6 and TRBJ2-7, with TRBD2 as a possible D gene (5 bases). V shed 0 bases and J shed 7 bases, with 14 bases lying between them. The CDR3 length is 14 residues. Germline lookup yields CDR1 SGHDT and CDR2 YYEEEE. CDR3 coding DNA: TGTGCCAGCAGCTTGGTTTTCCGTCCGGGGGAGCAGTACTTC. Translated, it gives CASSLVFRPGEQYF.

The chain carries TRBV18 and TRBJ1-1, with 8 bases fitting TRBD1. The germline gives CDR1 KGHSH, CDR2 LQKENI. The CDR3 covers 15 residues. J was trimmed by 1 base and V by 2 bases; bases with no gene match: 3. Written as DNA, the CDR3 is TGTGCCAGCTCACCATTACAGGGGGAGAACACTGAAGCTTTCTTT. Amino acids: CASSPLQGENTEAFF.

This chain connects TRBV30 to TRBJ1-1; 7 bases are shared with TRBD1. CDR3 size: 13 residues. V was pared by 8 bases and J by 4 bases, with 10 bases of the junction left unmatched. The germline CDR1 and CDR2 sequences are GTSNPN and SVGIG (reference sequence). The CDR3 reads CARREDRITEAFF. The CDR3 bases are TGTGCCCGCCGGGAGGACAGGATCACTGAAGCTTTCTTT.

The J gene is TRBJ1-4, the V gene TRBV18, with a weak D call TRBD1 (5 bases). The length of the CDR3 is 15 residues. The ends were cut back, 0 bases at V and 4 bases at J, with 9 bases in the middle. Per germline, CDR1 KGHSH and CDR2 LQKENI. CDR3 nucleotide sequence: TGTGCCAGCTCACCACCGGGGGGAGATAATGAAAAACTGTTTTTT. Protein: CASSPPGGDNEKLFF.

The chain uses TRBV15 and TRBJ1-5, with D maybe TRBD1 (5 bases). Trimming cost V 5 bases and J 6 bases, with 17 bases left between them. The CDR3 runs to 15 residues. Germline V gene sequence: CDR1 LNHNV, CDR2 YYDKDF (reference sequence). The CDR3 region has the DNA TGTGCCACCAGCCGGAAGGAGGGGAGGGCTCAGCCCCAGCATTTT. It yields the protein CATSRKEGRAQPQHF.

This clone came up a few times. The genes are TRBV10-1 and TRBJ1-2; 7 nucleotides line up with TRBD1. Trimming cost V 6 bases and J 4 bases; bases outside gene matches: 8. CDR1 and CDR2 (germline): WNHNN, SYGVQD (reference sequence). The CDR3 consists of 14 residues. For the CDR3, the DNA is TGCGCCAGCAGAACCGACAGGGACATCTATGGCTACACCTTC. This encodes CASRTDRDIYGYTF.

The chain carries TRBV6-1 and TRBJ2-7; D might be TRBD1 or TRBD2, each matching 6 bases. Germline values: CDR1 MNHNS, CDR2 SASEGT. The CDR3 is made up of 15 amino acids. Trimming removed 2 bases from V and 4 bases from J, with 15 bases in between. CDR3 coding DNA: TGTGCCAGCAGTGAACGGGGGCAGGGGCGATACGAGCAGTACTTC. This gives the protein CASSERGQGRYEQYF.

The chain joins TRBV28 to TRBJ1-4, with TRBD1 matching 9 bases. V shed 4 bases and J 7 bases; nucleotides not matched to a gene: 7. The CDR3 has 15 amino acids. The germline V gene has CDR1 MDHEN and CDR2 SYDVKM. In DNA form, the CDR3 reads TGTGCCAGCAGTTCGCCGGGACAGGGTTCTGAAAAACTGTTTTTT. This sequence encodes CASSSPGQGSEKLFF.

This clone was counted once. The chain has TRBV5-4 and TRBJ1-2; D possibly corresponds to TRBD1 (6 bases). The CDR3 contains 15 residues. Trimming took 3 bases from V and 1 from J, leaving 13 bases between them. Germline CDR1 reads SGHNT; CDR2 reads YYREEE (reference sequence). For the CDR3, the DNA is TGTGCCAGCAGCTCAGGACAGCAGTTTAACTATGGCTACACCTTC. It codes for CASSSGQQFNYGYTF. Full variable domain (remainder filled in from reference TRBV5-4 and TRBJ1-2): ETGVTQSPTHLIKTRGQQVTLRCSSQSGHNTVSWYQQALGQGPQFIFQYYREEENGRGNFPPRFSGLQFPNYSSELNVNALELDDSALYLCASSSGQQFNYGYTFGSGTRLTVV.

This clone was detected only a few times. The CDR3 DNA sequence: TGTGCCAGTAGTAGCTTCGGACAGAATAATCAGCCCCAGCATTTT. Its translation is CASSSFGQNNQPQHF. The rearrangement uses TRBV19 and TRBJ1-5, with D tentatively TRBD1 (6 bases). CDR1 LNHDA and CDR2 SQIVND come from the germline V gene (reference sequence). V gave up 4 bases and J gave up 4 bases, with 14 bases separating them. CDR3 length equals 15 residues.

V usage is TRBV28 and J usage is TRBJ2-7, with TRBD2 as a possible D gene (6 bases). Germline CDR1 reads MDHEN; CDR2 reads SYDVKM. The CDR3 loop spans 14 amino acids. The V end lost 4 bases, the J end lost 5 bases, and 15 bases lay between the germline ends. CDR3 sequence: CASSSPSGRHEQYF. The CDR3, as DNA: TGTGCCAGCAGTTCCCCCTCAGGGAGGCACGAGCAGTACTTC.

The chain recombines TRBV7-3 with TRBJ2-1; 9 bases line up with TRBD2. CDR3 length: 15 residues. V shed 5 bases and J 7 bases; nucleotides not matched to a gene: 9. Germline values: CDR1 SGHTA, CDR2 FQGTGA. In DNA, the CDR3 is TGTGCCAGCAGCCCCGGGGTAGCGGGAGTTAATGAGCAGTTCTTC. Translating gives CASSPGVAGVNEQFF.

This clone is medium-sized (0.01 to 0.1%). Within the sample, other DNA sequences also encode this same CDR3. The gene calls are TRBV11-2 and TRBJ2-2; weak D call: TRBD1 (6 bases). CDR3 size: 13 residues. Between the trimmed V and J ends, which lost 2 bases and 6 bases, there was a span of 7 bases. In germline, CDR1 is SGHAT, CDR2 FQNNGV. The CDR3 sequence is CASSLSGAGELFF. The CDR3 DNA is TGTGCCAGCAGCTTATCAGGGGCCGGGGAGCTGTTTTTT.

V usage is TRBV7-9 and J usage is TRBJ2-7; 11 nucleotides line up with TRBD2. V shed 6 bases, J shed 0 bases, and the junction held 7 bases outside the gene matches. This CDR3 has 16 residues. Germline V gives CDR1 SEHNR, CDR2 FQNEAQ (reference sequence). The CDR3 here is CASSRTSGFFSYEQYF. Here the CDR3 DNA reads TGTGCCAGCAGTAGGACTAGCGGGTTCTTCTCCTACGAGCAGTACTTC.

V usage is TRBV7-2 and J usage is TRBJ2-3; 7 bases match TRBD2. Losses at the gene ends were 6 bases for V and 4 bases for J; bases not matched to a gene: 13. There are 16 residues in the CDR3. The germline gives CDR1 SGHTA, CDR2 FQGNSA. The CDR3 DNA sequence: TGTGCCAGCAGTCCAACGGGCGGGAGAGGCGCAGATACGCAGTATTTT. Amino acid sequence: CASSPTGGRGADTQYF.

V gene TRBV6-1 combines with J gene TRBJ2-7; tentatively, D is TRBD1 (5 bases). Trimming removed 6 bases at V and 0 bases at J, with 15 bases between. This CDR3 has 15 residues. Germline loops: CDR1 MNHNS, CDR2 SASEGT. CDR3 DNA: TGTGCCAGCAGACAGGTTCCTCAAAGCTCCTACGAGCAGTACTTC. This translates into CASRQVPQSSYEQYF.

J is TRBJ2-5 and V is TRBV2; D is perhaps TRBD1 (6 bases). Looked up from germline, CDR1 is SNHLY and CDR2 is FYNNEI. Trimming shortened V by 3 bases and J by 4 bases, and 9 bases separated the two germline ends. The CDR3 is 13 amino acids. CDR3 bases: TGTGCCAGCAGTGAGGACAGAATAGAGACCCAGTACTTC. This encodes CASSEDRIETQYF.